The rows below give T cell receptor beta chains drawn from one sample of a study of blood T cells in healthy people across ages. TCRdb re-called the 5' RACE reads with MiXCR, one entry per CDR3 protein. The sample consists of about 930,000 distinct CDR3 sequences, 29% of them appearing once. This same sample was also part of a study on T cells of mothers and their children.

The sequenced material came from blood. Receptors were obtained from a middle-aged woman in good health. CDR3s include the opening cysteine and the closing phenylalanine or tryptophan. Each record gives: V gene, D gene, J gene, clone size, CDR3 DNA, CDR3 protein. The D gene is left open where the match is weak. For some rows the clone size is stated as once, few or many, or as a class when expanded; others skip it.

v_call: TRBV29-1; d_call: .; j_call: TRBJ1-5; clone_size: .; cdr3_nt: TGCAGCGTTGAAGATGGAGACAATCAGCCCCAGCATTTT; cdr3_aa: CSVEDGDNQPQHF
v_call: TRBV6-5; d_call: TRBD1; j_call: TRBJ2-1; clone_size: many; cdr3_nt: TGTGCCAGCAGTTTACTACAGGGGTACAATGAGCAGTTCTTC; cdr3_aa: CASSLLQGYNEQFF
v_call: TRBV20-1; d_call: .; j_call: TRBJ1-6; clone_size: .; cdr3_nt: TGCAGTGCTCCACTCCCCGGGGCCAATAATTCACCCCTCCACTTT; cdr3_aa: CSAPLPGANNSPLHF
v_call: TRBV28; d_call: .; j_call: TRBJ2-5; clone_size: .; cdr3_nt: TGTGCCAGCAGTAACCCAACCGGCAGGGTCGAAGAGACCCAGTACTTC; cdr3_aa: CASSNPTGRVEETQYF
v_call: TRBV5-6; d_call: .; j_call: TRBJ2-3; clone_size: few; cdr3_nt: TGTGCCAGCAGCGCCCTCCGGGACGGTGGCACAGATACGCAGTATTTT; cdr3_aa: CASSALRDGGTDTQYF
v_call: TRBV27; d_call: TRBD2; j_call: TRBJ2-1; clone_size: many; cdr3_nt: TGTGCCAGCAGCTTAGCGGGGGGAACCTACAATGAGCAGTTCTTC; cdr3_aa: CASSLAGGTYNEQFF
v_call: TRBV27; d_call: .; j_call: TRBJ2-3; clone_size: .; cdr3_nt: TGTGCCAGCAGGATGACAGGAACCGCTGATACGCAGTATTTT; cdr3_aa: CASRMTGTADTQYF
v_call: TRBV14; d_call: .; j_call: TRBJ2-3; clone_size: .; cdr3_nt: TGTGCCAGCAGCCAAGACCTGGGGCGGGGAGATACGCAGTATTTT; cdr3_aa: CASSQDLGRGDTQYF
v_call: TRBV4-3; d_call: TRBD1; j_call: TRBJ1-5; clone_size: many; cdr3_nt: TGCGCCAGCAGCCAAGATGATTGGACAGGGAGACAGCCCCAGCATTTT; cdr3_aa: CASSQDDWTGRQPQHF
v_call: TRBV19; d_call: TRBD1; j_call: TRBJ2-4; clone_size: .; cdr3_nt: TGTGCCAGTAGTACGACCGGGACAGGGGTAGCCAAAAACATTCAGTACTTC; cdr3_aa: CASSTTGTGVAKNIQYF
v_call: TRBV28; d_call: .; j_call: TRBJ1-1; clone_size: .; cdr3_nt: TGTGCCAGCAGGTTGGCCCGTCCGTACACTGAAGCTTTCTTT; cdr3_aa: CASRLARPYTEAFF
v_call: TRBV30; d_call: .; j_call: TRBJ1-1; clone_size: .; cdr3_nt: TGTGCCTGGAGTGTACGCTCAGAACCTTTCTTT; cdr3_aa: CAWSVRSEPFF
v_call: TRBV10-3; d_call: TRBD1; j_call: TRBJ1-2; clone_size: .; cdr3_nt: TGTGCCCCTCAAGGAAGGGGGCGAAACTATGGCTACACCTTC; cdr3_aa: CAPQGRGRNYGYTF
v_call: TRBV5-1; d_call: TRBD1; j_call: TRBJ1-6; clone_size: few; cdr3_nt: TGCGCCAGCAGCTTGGGGGCAGGGGGCGATGTGTCACCCCTCCACTTT; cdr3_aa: CASSLGAGGDVSPLHF
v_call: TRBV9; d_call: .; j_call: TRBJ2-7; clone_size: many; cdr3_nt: TGTGCCAGCAGCGTAGCGTCAGACTCCTACGAGCAGTACTTC; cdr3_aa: CASSVASDSYEQYF
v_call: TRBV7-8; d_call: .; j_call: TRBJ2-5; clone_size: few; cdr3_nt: TGTGCCAGCACCGAAAGTTACCAAGAGACCCAGTACTTC; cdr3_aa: CASTESYQETQYF
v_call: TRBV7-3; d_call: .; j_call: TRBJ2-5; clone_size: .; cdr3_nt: TGTGCCAGCAGCTTATGTAGCGCGGAAGAGACCCAGTACTTC; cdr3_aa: CASSLCSAEETQYF
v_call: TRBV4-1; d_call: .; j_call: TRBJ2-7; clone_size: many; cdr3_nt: TGCGCCAGCAGCCCTAGCCCCGGGACACCGTACGAGCAGTACTTC; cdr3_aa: CASSPSPGTPYEQYF
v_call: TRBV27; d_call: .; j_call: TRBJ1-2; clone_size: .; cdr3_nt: TGTGCCAGCAGTCAATCCAGCCGAGTTAACTATGGCTACACCTTC; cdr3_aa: CASSQSSRVNYGYTF
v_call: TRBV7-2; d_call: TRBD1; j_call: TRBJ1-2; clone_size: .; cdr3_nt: TGTGCCGGTAGCCCGAAAACCGGGACAGGGGGCAACTATGGCTACACCTTC; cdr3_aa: CAGSPKTGTGGNYGYTF
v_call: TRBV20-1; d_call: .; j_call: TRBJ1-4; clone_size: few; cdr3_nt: TGCAGTGCTAGTGCCCTCCGGGACATCACGCGAACGGAAAAACTGTTTTTT; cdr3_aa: CSASALRDITRTEKLFF
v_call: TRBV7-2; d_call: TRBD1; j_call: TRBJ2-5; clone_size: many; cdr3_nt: TGTGCCAGCAGCACAGGGACAGGAGGAGAGACCCAGTACTTC; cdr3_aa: CASSTGTGGETQYF
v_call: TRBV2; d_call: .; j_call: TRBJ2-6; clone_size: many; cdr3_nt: TGTGCCAGCAGTACAGGGTTTCTCGGGGCCAACGTCCTGACTTTC; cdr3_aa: CASSTGFLGANVLTF
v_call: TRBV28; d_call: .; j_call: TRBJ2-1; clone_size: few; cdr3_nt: TGTGCCAGCAGTTTCCGCGGGACTTCCTACAATGAGCAGTTCTTC; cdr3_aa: CASSFRGTSYNEQFF
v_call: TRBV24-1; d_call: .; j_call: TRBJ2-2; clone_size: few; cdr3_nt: TGTGCCACCAGTGATGGAAGGGGATTTGCCGGGGAGCTGTTTTTT; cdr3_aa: CATSDGRGFAGELFF
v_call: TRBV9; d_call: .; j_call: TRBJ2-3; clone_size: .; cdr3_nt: TGTGCCAGCAGCGTTGAGCAGGGCGGCACAGATACGCAGTATTTT; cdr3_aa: CASSVEQGGTDTQYF
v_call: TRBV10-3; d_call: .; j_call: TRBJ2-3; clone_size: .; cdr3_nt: TGTACCATCAGTGGAGTCACAGATACGCAGTATTTT; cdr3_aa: CTISGVTDTQYF
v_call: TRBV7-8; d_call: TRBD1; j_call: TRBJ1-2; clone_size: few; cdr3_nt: TGTGCCAGCAGCTTAGTAGGGGGACAGGGGGCTGGAGGCTACACCTTC; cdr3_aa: CASSLVGGQGAGGYTF
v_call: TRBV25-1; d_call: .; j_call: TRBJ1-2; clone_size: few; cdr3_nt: TGTGCCAGCAGTAGACATCAGGGAACCTATGGCTACACCTTC; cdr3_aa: CASSRHQGTYGYTF
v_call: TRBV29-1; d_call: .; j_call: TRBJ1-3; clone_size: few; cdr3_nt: TGCAGCGTTAAGGTCGCTGGAAACACCATATATTTT; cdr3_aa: CSVKVAGNTIYF
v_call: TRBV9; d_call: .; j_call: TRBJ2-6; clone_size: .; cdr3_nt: TGTGCCAGCAGCCCCCGAGGGGACTCCTCTGGGGCCAACGTCCTGACTTTC; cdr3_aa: CASSPRGDSSGANVLTF
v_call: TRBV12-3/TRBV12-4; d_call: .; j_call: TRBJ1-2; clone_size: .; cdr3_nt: TGTGCCAGCAGCCAATCCCAGGGAAGCGGCTATGGCTACACCTTC; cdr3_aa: CASSQSQGSGYGYTF
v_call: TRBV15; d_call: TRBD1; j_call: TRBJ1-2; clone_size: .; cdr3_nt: TGTGCCACCAGCAGAGAGTTTCGGGACAGTAGCCTCGGCTACACCTTC; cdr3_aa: CATSREFRDSSLGYTF
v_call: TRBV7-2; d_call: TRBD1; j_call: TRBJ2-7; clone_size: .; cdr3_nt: TGTGCCAGCAGCTTATTCGGGACAGGCCCCGACGAGCAGTACTTC; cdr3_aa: CASSLFGTGPDEQYF
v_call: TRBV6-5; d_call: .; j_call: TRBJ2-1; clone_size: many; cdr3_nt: TGTGCCAGCATAAACGGCAATGAGCAGTTCTTC; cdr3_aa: CASINGNEQFF
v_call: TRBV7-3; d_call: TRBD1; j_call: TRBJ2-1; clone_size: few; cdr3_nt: TGTGCCAGCGGACAGGGAAAAAATGAGCAGTTCTTC; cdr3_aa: CASGQGKNEQFF
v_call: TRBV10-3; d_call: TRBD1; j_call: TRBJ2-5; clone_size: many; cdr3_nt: TGTGCCATCAGTGTTGGGACAGTCGGGACGACCCAGTACTTC; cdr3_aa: CAISVGTVGTTQYF
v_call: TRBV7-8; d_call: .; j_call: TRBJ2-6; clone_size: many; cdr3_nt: TGTGCCAGCAGCTTAGCGGTACGGGACGCTCGAATCTCTGGGGCCAACGTCCTGACTTTC; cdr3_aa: CASSLAVRDARISGANVLTF
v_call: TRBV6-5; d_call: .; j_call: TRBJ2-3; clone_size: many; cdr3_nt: TGTGCCAGCAGTACAAGGACAAGGGGAAGTGGAGATACGCAGTATTTT; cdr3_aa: CASSTRTRGSGDTQYF
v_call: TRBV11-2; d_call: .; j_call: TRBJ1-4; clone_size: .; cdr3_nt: TGTGCCAGCAGCTTTACAGGGAATCACGCAACTAATGAAAAACTGTTTTTT; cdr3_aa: CASSFTGNHATNEKLFF
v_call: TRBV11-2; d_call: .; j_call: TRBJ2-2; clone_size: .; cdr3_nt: TGTGCCCTAGGCCAGGACTGGAACACCGGGGAGCTGTTTTTT; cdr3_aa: CALGQDWNTGELFF
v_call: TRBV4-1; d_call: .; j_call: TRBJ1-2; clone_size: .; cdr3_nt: TGCGCCAGCAGCCAAGATAAGGGGATCTCAAATGGCTACACCTTC; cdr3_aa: CASSQDKGISNGYTF
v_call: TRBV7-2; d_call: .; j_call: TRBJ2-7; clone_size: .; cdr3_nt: TGTGCCAGCAGCTTAGAGAGGGCAGACTACGAGCAGTACTTC; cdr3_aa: CASSLERADYEQYF
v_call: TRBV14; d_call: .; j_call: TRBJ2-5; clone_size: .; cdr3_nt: TGTGCCAGCAACCAAATACCGACAAAGGCGGCGCAGTACTTC; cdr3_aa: CASNQIPTKAAQYF
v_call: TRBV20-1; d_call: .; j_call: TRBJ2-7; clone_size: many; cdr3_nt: TGCAGTGCTCCAATTGGGGGGAACTACGAGCAGTACTTC; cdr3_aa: CSAPIGGNYEQYF
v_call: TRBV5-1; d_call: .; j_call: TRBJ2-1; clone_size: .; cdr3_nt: TGCGCCAGCAGCTCAGGGGACCTTCACAATGAGCAGTTCTTC; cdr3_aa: CASSSGDLHNEQFF
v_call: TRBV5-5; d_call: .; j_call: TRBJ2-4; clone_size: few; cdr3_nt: TGTGCCAGCAGCTTGTCTTTCGGGGGCGCGAACATTCAGTACTTC; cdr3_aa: CASSLSFGGANIQYF
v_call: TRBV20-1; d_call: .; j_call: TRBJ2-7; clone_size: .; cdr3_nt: TGCAGTGCGCGGGACCCCCAGGGCTACGAGCAGTACTTC; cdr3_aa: CSARDPQGYEQYF
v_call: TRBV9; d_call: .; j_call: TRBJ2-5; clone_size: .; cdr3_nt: TGTGCCAGCAGTCCGAGAGACTGGAATGAGCGGTACTTC; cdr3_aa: CASSPRDWNERYF
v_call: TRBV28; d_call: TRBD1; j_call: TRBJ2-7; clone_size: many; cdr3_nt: TGTGCCAGCAGTTCCTATGCTGTAAGGGACAGAGTCTACGAGCAGTACTTC; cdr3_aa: CASSSYAVRDRVYEQYF